Below are 6 T cell receptor beta chains sequenced from a single sample in a study of blood T cell repertoires in COVID-19. Data came from immunoSEQ multiplex PCR; TCRdb stores just in-frame clones and leaves some out. The data contain about 260,000 clones, 90% of them singletons. Specimen: peripheral blood. These receptors came from a woman between 35 and 50 years old with acute or convalescent COVID-19.

This sequence joins TRBV9 and TRBJ1-1; TRBD1 matches 7 bases. Germline CDR1 and CDR2: SGDLS and YYNGEE. J was trimmed by 7 bases and V by 0 bases; bases with no gene match: 6. The CDR3 sequence is 14 residues long. The CDR3, as DNA: TGTGCCAGCAGCGTAGAAAGGGGGCGGGGTGAAGCTTTCTTT. This gives the protein CASSVERGRGEAFF.

The chain has TRBV27 and TRBJ2-7; 11 positions match TRBD2. The CDR3 is made up of 15 amino acids. The germline gives CDR1 MNHEY, CDR2 SMNVEV (reference sequence). V shed 0 bases and J 4 bases; nucleotides not matched to a gene: 2. The CDR3 bases are TGTGCCAGCAGTTTATCTAGCGGGGGGGCTTACGAGCAGTACGTC. Protein product: CASSLSSGGAYEQYV.

V and J are TRBV25-1 and TRBJ1-2; 7 bases map to TRBD1. With V trimmed by 3 bases and J by 5 bases, 9 bases remained unmatched. CDR1 is MGHDK and CDR2 is SYGVNS in the germline V gene. CDR3 length: 15 amino acids. CDR3 amino acids: CASSETTGIGYGYTF. The CDR3 bases are TGTGCCAGCAGTGAGACGACAGGGATTGGATATGGCTACACCTTC.

This chain uses TRBV5-8 with TRBJ2-1; 11 positions agree with TRBD2. Looked up from germline, CDR1 is SGHTS and CDR2 is YDEGEE. The V and J ends lost 3 bases and 8 bases, in that order; junction bases with no gene match: 19. The CDR3 contains 19 residues. CDR3 amino acids: CASSSSRSSGGAFSDEQFF. CDR3 DNA sequence: TGTGCCAGCAGCTCATCCAGAAGTAGCGGGGGGGCCTTTAGTGATGAGCAGTTCTTC.

The rearrangement joins TRBV5-6 to TRBJ2-5; D remains ambiguous. The V gene's germline CDR1 is SGHDT and CDR2 YYEEEE. Trimming pared 7 bases from V and 5 bases from J, leaving 9 bases between. The CDR3 is made up of 11 amino acids. CDR3 residues: CASAFGETQYF. The CDR3 region has the DNA TGTGCCAGCGCCTTCGGGGAGACCCAGTACTTC. The full variable domain, its missing parts supplied by reference TRBV5-6 and TRBJ2-5, is DAGVTQSPTHLIKTRGQQVTLRCSPKSGHDTVSWYQQALGQGPQFIFQYYEEEERQRGNFPDRFSGHQFPNYSSELNVNALLLGDSALYLCASAFGETQYFGPGTRLLVL.

V gene TRBV9 combines with J gene TRBJ1-4, with 9 bases that match TRBD1. The CDR3 sequence is 15 residues long. With V trimmed by 2 bases and J by 8 bases, 7 bases remained unmatched. The germline CDR1 and CDR2 sequences are SGDLS and YYNGEE. The CDR3 DNA is TGTGCCAGCAGCGTCCCGACAGGGGGAAAGGAAAAACTGTTTTTT. Translation: CASSVPTGGKEKLFF.